These 17 T cell receptor beta chains share one sample of origin, sequenced in a study of CD8+ T cells in alopecia areata. The treatment is: oral pan-JAK inhibitor, 5-10 mg twice daily. Extracted RNA was reverse transcribed, and the resulting cDNA served as sequencing template. Assay used: immunoSEQ multiplex PCR; TCRdb lists only in-frame clones, some missing. This table has roughly 200,000 clones, roughly three fifths appearing once. This material consisted of CD4+ T cells sorted from blood, taken at week 4, from a patient treated with tofacitinib. These receptors originate from a human donor with alopecia areata.

This rearrangement joins TRBV5-1 to TRBJ2-3; 8 positions agree with TRBD1. Germline V gene sequence: CDR1 SGHRS, CDR2 YFSETQ. The CDR3 totals 13 residues. With 7 bases clipped from V and 8 bases from J, the junction kept 9 bases outside the gene matches. The CDR3 loop reads CASRPQGEATQYF. DNA for the CDR3: TGCGCCAGCCGTCCACAGGGGGAGGCTACGCAGTATTTT.

This chain uses TRBV9 with TRBJ1-2; 9 positions agree with TRBD1. The trim removed 4 bases at V and 7 bases at J, leaving 8 bases unmatched. Germline V gene lookup returns CDR1 SGDLS and CDR2 YYNGEE. The CDR3 is made up of 14 amino acids. The CDR3 reads CASSPTGGFGGYTF. The DNA for the CDR3 is TGTGCCAGCAGCCCTACAGGGGGCTTCGGTGGCTACACCTTC. The full variable domain, in which reference TRBV9 and TRBJ1-2 provide the parts outside the CDR3, is DSGVTQTPKHLITATGQRVTLRCSPRSGDLSVYWYQQSLDQGLQFLIQYYNGEERAKGNILERFSAQQFPDLHSELNLSSLELGDSALYFCASSPTGGFGGYTFGSGTRLTVV.

V and J are TRBV20-1 and TRBJ2-5, with 7 bases aligning to TRBD2. Germline V gene data show CDR1 as DFQATT and CDR2 as SNEGSKA (reference sequence). This CDR3 comprises 11 residues. V was pared by 5 bases and J by 9 bases, with 6 bases of the junction left unmatched. The CDR3 loop reads CSAVMGRAQYF. The CDR3 DNA sequence: TGCAGTGCTGTTATGGGGAGGGCCCAGTACTTC.

The chain employs TRBV20-1 and TRBJ1-5, with TRBD1 matching 8 bases. Germline lookup yields CDR1 DFQATT and CDR2 SNEGSKA (reference sequence). J lost 13 bases, V lost 2 bases, and 4 bases had no gene match. The CDR3 runs to 11 residues. The chain's CDR3 is CSARYDRGQHF. DNA for the CDR3: TGCAGTGCTAGATATGACAGGGGACAGCATTTT.

This sequence joins TRBV25-1 and TRBJ2-3; 8 bases match TRBD1. The germline V gene encodes CDR1 MGHDK and CDR2 SYGVNS. V shed 0 bases and J 5 bases; nucleotides not matched to a gene: 1. This CDR3 has 14 amino acids. The CDR3 DNA reads TGTGCCAGCAGTGAATATACAGGGGGAGATACGCAGTATTTT. Residues: CASSEYTGGDTQYF.

The sample holds one count of this clone. The J gene is TRBJ2-1, the V gene TRBV7-8; the match to TRBD2 covers 11 bases. Germline V lookup: CDR1 SGHVS, CDR2 FQNEAQ. V shed 1 base and J 0 bases; nucleotides not matched to a gene: 2. The CDR3 is made up of 17 amino acids. The CDR3 DNA reads as TGTGCCAGCAGCTTAGGACTAGCGGGAATCTCCTACAATGAGCAGTTCTTC. This sequence encodes CASSLGLAGISYNEQFF.

This rearrangement joins TRBV7-2 to TRBJ2-2; 7 bases are a match to TRBD2. This CDR3 is 17 amino acids long. V shed 5 bases, J shed 3 bases, and the junction held 12 bases outside the gene matches. In germline, CDR1 is SGHTA, CDR2 FQGNSA. In DNA form, the CDR3 reads TGTGCCAGCAGCCCACCTCCCGGACTAGTTTACACCGGGGAGCTGTTTTTT. Amino acid sequence: CASSPPPGLVYTGELFF. The variable domain in full, completed from reference TRBV7-2 and TRBJ2-2, reads GAGVSQSPSNKVTEKGKDVELRCDPISGHTALYWYRQSLGQGLEFLIYFQGNSAPDKSGLPSDRFSAERTGGSVSTLTIQRTQQEDSAVYLCASSPPPGLVYTGELFFGEGSRLTVL.

The V gene is TRBV30, the J gene TRBJ1-1; D may be TRBD1 (5 bases). The CDR3 spans 14 residues. Trimming pared 2 bases from V and 4 bases from J, leaving 14 bases between. Per the germline V gene, CDR1 is GTSNPN and CDR2 is SVGIG (reference sequence). CDR3 bases: TGTGCCTGGAGTCCGGGGCGTAGAAGCACTGAAGCTTTCTTT. Translated, it gives CAWSPGRRSTEAFF. The full variable domain, in which reference TRBV30 and TRBJ1-1 provide the parts outside the CDR3, is SQTIHQWPATLVQPVGSPLSLECTVEGTSNPNLYWYRQAAGRGLQLLFYSVGIGQISSEVPQNLSASRPQDRQFILSSKKLLLSDSGFYLCAWSPGRRSTEAFFGQGTRLTVV.

The chain has TRBV5-6 and TRBJ2-7; the match to TRBD1 covers 10 bases. The J segment lost 5 bases and the V segment lost 4 bases, leaving 12 bases of the junction unmatched. The CDR3 extends over 16 amino acids. Germline CDR1 and CDR2: SGHDT and YYEEEE. CDR3 nucleotide sequence: TGTGCCAGCAGCATGCCCAAGGACAGGGGGAAGGACGAGCAGTACTTC. Encoded protein: CASSMPKDRGKDEQYF.

V gene TRBV7-9 combines with J gene TRBJ2-6, with D maybe TRBD1 (5 bases). The CDR3 has 17 amino acids. Germline loops: CDR1 SEHNR, CDR2 FQNEAQ (reference sequence). V lost 2 bases and J lost 3, with 14 bases in between. CDR3 sequence (DNA): TGTGCCAGCAGCTTAAATGGCAGGGTCTTTGGGGCCAACGTCCTGACTTTC. It translates to CASSLNGRVFGANVLTF.

V and J are TRBV11-2 and TRBJ2-1; 10 bases match TRBD1. The CDR3 loop spans 15 amino acids. Germline V gene sequence: CDR1 SGHAT, CDR2 FQNNGV. V lost 5 bases and J lost 9; bases outside the gene matches: 10. The CDR3 region is CASSPRTGGGGEQFF. As DNA, the CDR3 is TGTGCCAGCAGCCCCCGGACAGGGGGAGGAGGTGAGCAGTTCTTC.

V usage is TRBV4-2 and J usage is TRBJ1-5; no clear D gene. There are 13 residues in the CDR3. V was cut by 0 bases and J by 6 bases, with 6 bases left in between. Germline V CDR1 and CDR2: LGHNA, YNFKEQ. CDR3 sequence (DNA): TGTGCCAGCAGCCAAGATGCAGGTCAGCCCCAGCATTTT. Encoded protein: CASSQDAGQPQHF.

This chain links TRBV9 with TRBJ1-1; the match to TRBD1 covers 7 bases. The CDR3 runs to 17 residues. J gave up 3 bases and V 4 bases, and 15 bases lay outside the gene matches. Germline V gene sequence: CDR1 SGDLS, CDR2 YYNGEE. This CDR3 reads CASSPAQGEIWDTEAFF. The DNA for the CDR3 is TGTGCCAGCAGCCCCGCTCAGGGGGAGATTTGGGACACTGAAGCTTTCTTT.

In this sample, this clone turned up a few times. This chain links TRBV4-1 with TRBJ1-4; D unclear. Trimming removed 0 bases from V and 14 bases from J, with 13 bases in between. The germline gives CDR1 MGHRA, CDR2 YSYEKL. This CDR3 comprises 13 residues. This CDR3 reads CASSQEASRKLFF. Written as DNA, the CDR3 is TGCGCCAGCAGCCAAGAAGCCTCCCGAAAGCTGTTTTTT.

The rearrangement links TRBV5-1 to TRBJ1-1; a weak D match, TRBD1 (5 bases). This CDR3 comprises 14 residues. The V gene lost 4 bases and the J gene lost 5 bases, with 15 bases spanning the gap. Germline V gene lookup returns CDR1 SGHRS and CDR2 YFSETQ. Written as DNA, the CDR3 is TGCGCCAGCAGCCCCCTTGAGGGGTTGACTGAAGCTTTCTTT. Translation: CASSPLEGLTEAFF.

This clone came up a few times. The genes are TRBV10-3 and TRBJ2-1, with D perhaps matching TRBD2 (5 bases). Trimming stripped 4 bases from V and 9 bases from J, with 13 bases between. The length of the CDR3 is 13 residues. CDR1 is ENHRY and CDR2 is SYGVKD in the germline V gene. The CDR3 DNA sequence: TGTGCCATCAGTGTAGAGGGATTGGGTGAGCAGTTCTTC. Amino acids: CAISVEGLGEQFF.

This clone was recorded once. The chain links TRBV2 to TRBJ1-2, with D possibly TRBD1 on 6 matching bases. Germline assignment: CDR1 SNHLY and CDR2 FYNNEI. CDR3 length equals 14 residues. V shed 6 bases and J shed 5 bases, with 16 bases lying between them. CDR3: CASSAEGGRYGYTF. CDR3 DNA: TGTGCCAGCAGCGCGGAGGGGGGCCGGTATGGCTACACCTTC. Supplemented by reference TRBV2 and TRBJ1-2, the full variable domain reads EPEVTQTPSHQVTQMGQEVILRCVPISNHLYFYWYRQILGQKVEFLVSFYNNEISEKSEIFDDQFSVERPDGSNFTLKIRSTKLEDSAMYFCASSAEGGRYGYTFGSGTRLTVV.